Listed here are 23 T cell receptor beta chains from one sample, sequenced in a study of blood T cell repertoires in COVID-19. Only in-frame clones appear in the TCRdb table, and some are missing; sequencing was by immunoSEQ multiplex PCR. In the table there are 88,000 or so clones, about nine tenths of which are singletons. Material for sequencing was peripheral blood. Receptor source: a man in his forties or fifties with acute or convalescent COVID-19.

The gene calls are TRBV28 and TRBJ2-2; possibly TRBD1 for D (6 bases). V was cut by 9 bases and J by 4 bases, with 18 bases left in between. CDR3 length: 15 residues. Per the germline V gene, CDR1 is MDHEN and CDR2 is SYDVKM. The CDR3 protein is CASRPTGFGTGELFF. Written as DNA, the CDR3 is TGTGCCAGTAGACCCACAGGGTTTGGCACCGGGGAGCTGTTTTTT.

The CDR3 DNA reads TGTGCCAGTAGTCCTTGGACTAGCGGGAGCAATGAGCAGTTCTTC. It specifies CASSPWTSGSNEQFF. This rearrangement joins TRBV19 to TRBJ2-1; 13 bases are shared with TRBD2. Looked up from germline, CDR1 is LNHDA and CDR2 is SQIVND (reference sequence). This CDR3 contains 15 residues. V lost 5 bases and J lost 6; bases outside the gene matches: 4.

The chain is built from TRBV5-8 and TRBJ1-2; 9 nucleotides match TRBD1. V shed 2 bases and J 4 bases; nucleotides not matched to a gene: 9. The CDR3 runs 16 residues. The germline V gene encodes CDR1 SGHTS and CDR2 YDEGEE. In nucleotides, the CDR3 is TGTGCCAGCAGCTTCGTAGGACAGGGGAATGTCTATGGCTACACCTTC. As protein: CASSFVGQGNVYGYTF.

This sequence joins TRBV12-3 or TRBV12-4 and TRBJ2-1, with D possibly matching TRBD2 (6 bases). Trimming pared 4 bases from V and 4 bases from J, leaving 8 bases between. The CDR3 consists of 13 residues. This CDR3 is CASSSTSYNEQFF. Written as DNA, the CDR3 is TGTGCCAGCAGTTCGACTAGTTACAATGAGCAGTTCTTC.

The gene calls are TRBV9 and TRBJ2-3; D unresolved. CDR1 is SGDLS and CDR2 is YYNGEE in the germline V gene. Trimming left V 0 bases short and J 2 bases short, with 10 bases between. The length of the CDR3 is 15 residues. The CDR3 nucleotides read TGTGCCAGCAGCGTAGCAGGTTTTCTCACAGATACGCAGTATTTT. The encoded protein is CASSVAGFLTDTQYF. The whole variable domain, remainder taken from reference TRBV9 and TRBJ2-3, is DSGVTQTPKHLITATGQRVTLRCSPRSGDLSVYWYQQSLDQGLQFLIQYYNGEERAKGNILERFSAQQFPDLHSELNLSSLELGDSALYFCASSVAGFLTDTQYFGPGTRLTVL.

V and J are TRBV9 and TRBJ2-1; 13 positions match TRBD2. CDR1 and CDR2 from the germline V gene are SGDLS and YYNGEE. After removal of 4 bases from V and 4 bases from J, the junction contained 5 bases not matched to a gene. The CDR3 is made up of 16 amino acids. The CDR3 bases are TGTGCCAGCAGCCCCGGGACTAGCGGGAATTACAATGAGCAGTTCTTC. Translated: CASSPGTSGNYNEQFF.

CDR3 residues: CASSLRGQGGSPLHF. In nucleotides, the CDR3 is TGTGCCAGCAGCCTTCGCGGGCAGGGAGGTTCACCCCTCCACTTT. The chain combines TRBV14 with TRBJ1-6; D possibly corresponds to TRBD1 (5 bases). Germline CDR1 SGHDN, CDR2 FVKESK. The CDR3 has 15 amino acids. Trimming removed 4 bases at V and 9 bases at J, with 16 bases between.

The gene calls are TRBV3-1 (or the pseudogene TRBV3-2) and TRBJ2-7, with 11 bases matching TRBD2. The CDR3 sequence is 16 residues long. Germline assignment: CDR1 LGHDT and CDR2 YNNKEL (reference sequence). V dropped 5 bases and J dropped 0; count of bases not matched to a gene: 6. The CDR3 here is CASSELAGVSSYEQYF. CDR3 in DNA: TGTGCCAGCAGCGAACTAGCGGGAGTTAGCTCCTACGAGCAGTACTTC.

This clone was seen more than once but under ten times. CDR3 sequence reads: CASSPVTGGRGEQYF. The CDR3 coding sequence is TGTGCCAGCAGTCCCGTGACGGGAGGCCGGGGAGAGCAGTACTTC. This rearrangement joins TRBV28 to TRBJ2-7; 7 bases match TRBD2. This CDR3 comprises 15 residues. The J segment lost 7 bases and the V segment lost 5 bases, leaving 14 bases of the junction unmatched. The germline CDR1 and CDR2 sequences are MDHEN and SYDVKM.

The genes are TRBV7-9 and TRBJ1-2; D might be TRBD1 (6 bases). V shed 4 bases and J shed 4 bases, with 19 bases lying between them. Germline-derived CDR1 and CDR2 are SEHNR and FQNEAQ (reference sequence). The CDR3 totals 16 residues. In DNA form, the CDR3 reads TGTGCCAGCAGCTCAGCCCTCGGACAGCCATTCTATGGCTACACCTTC. Encoded protein: CASSSALGQPFYGYTF.

V usage is TRBV7-6 and J usage is TRBJ2-5; TRBD2 matches at 7 bases. Germline lookup yields CDR1 SGHVS and CDR2 FNYEAQ. J was trimmed by 0 bases and V by 1 base; bases with no gene match: 5. The CDR3 runs 16 residues. CDR3 region: CASSLEHGGYQETQYF. CDR3 DNA: TGTGCCAGCAGCTTAGAGCACGGGGGGTACCAAGAGACCCAGTACTTC.

The rearrangement joins TRBV19 to TRBJ2-5; 9 positions match TRBD1. Germline trimming cut 4 bases from V and 5 bases from J; bases unmatched to any gene: 8. Germline V gene data show CDR1 as LNHDA and CDR2 as SQIVND (reference sequence). This CDR3 contains 15 residues. The CDR3 region has the DNA TGTGCCAGTAGTAGAATACAGGGGGCGCAGGAGACCCAGTACTTC. Amino acid sequence: CASSRIQGAQETQYF.

The chain is built from TRBV27 and TRBJ2-3; unclear D gene. The CDR3 runs to 15 residues. Germline-derived CDR1 and CDR2 are MNHEY and SMNVEV (reference sequence). V lost 3 bases and J lost 4, with 14 bases in between. CDR3 residues: CASSFAAVAPDTQYF. Written as DNA, the CDR3 is TGTGCCAGCAGTTTTGCGGCGGTAGCCCCAGATACGCAGTATTTT.

This clone has just one count. CDR3 nucleotides: TGTGCCAGTACCGCCCTGACTAGCGGGAGCACAGATACGCAGTATTTT. Its translation is CASTALTSGSTDTQYF. V usage is TRBV19 and J usage is TRBJ2-3; 10 bases agree with TRBD2. CDR1 and CDR2 from the germline V gene are LNHDA and SQIVND (reference sequence). CDR3 length: 16 residues. J was trimmed by 0 bases and V by 7 bases; bases with no gene match: 7. The variable domain in full, with the rest retrieved from reference TRBV19 and TRBJ2-3, is DGGITQSPKYLFRKEGQNVTLSCEQNLNHDAMYWYRQDPGQGLRLIYYSQIVNDFQKGDIAEGYSVSREKKESFPLTVTSAQKNPTAFYLCASTALTSGSTDTQYFGPGTRLTVL.

This clone was seen just once. The junction does not match germline at one end; this may be a read error. The chain combines TRBV6-6 with TRBJ1-5; D is undetermined. The CDR3 is 15 residues long. Germline V gives CDR1 MNHNY, CDR2 SVGAGI (reference sequence). The CDR3 sequence: CASNYTPGPKQPQHF. Here the CDR3 DNA reads TGTGCCAGCAATTACACGCCGGGTCCAAAACAGCCCCAGCATTTT.

The chain links TRBV9 to TRBJ1-1; D not certain. V was pared by 3 bases and J by 1 base, with 7 bases between. The CDR3 runs to 13 residues. The germline gives CDR1 SGDLS, CDR2 YYNGEE. The CDR3 loop is CASSARSNTEAFF. For the CDR3, the DNA is TGTGCCAGCAGCGCCAGATCGAACACTGAAGCTTTCTTT. The full variable domain, with the rest looked up from reference TRBV9 and TRBJ1-1, is DSGVTQTPKHLITATGQRVTLRCSPRSGDLSVYWYQQSLDQGLQFLIQYYNGEERAKGNILERFSAQQFPDLHSELNLSSLELGDSALYFCASSARSNTEAFFGQGTRLTVV.

The rearrangement joins TRBV28 to TRBJ1-2; D unclear. V lost 3 bases to trimming and J lost 5 bases, with 13 bases between them. The CDR3 runs 14 residues. The germline V gene has CDR1 MDHEN and CDR2 SYDVKM. The CDR3 nucleotides read TGTGCCAGCAGTTTTGGCGGCAGCCTATATGGCTACACCTTC. Translated, it gives CASSFGGSLYGYTF.

This clone occurred a few times. The chain links TRBV19 to TRBJ2-5; 8 nucleotides match TRBD1. The germline CDR1 and CDR2 sequences are LNHDA and SQIVND (reference sequence). The CDR3 spans 16 residues. Trimming removed 3 bases from V and 5 bases from J; junction bases left unmatched: 11. The CDR3 here is CASSIYLGQGRETQYF. CDR3 in DNA: TGTGCCAGTAGTATCTACCTCGGACAGGGCCGGGAGACCCAGTACTTC.

The rearrangement links TRBV7-9 to TRBJ2-5; the D gene is possibly TRBD2 (6 bases). The CDR3 covers 15 residues. The V gene lost 6 bases and the J gene lost 3 bases, with 17 bases spanning the gap. From germline, CDR1 is SEHNR and CDR2 FQNEAQ (reference sequence). This CDR3 is CASRYKGGNEETQYF. CDR3 DNA sequence: TGTGCCAGCAGATATAAAGGAGGGAACGAAGAGACCCAGTACTTC.

The chain combines TRBV25-1 with TRBJ2-5, with 11 bases identical to TRBD2. After removal of 4 bases from V and 5 bases from J, the junction contained 6 bases not matched to a gene. Germline values: CDR1 MGHDK, CDR2 SYGVNS. This CDR3 has 15 residues. The CDR3 protein is CASSGTLAGDETQYF. For the CDR3, the DNA is TGTGCCAGCAGTGGAACACTAGCGGGAGACGAGACCCAGTACTTC.

CDR3 region: CASSYSEGALYGYTF. CDR3 in DNA: TGTGCCAGCAGTTACTCGGAGGGGGCCCTCTATGGCTACACCTTC. The chain has TRBV6-2 or TRBV6-3 and TRBJ1-2; 7 bases line up with TRBD1. Germline V lookup: CDR1 MNHEY, CDR2 SVGEGT. V gave up 0 bases and J gave up 4 bases; unmatched junction bases: 5. The CDR3 spans 15 residues.

This clone was counted once. The chain joins TRBV6-5 to TRBJ2-7; tentatively, D is TRBD1 (5 bases). Germline CDR1 is MNHEY and CDR2 is SVGAGI. The CDR3 is 12 residues long. Between the trimmed V and J ends, which lost 7 bases and 5 bases, there was a span of 12 bases. CDR3 in amino acids: CASNKQENEQYF. DNA of the CDR3: TGTGCCAGCAACAAACAGGAAAACGAGCAGTACTTC.

This clone has just one count. The chain is built from TRBV13 and TRBJ2-3; TRBD2 matches 9 bases. CDR3 length equals 16 residues. The germline CDR1 and CDR2 sequences are PRHDT and FYEKMQ (reference sequence). The trim removed 1 base at V and 5 bases at J, leaving 7 bases unmatched. The CDR3 reads CASSLVKGLAQDTQYF. In DNA, the CDR3 is TGTGCCAGCAGCTTAGTAAAGGGACTAGCTCAAGATACGCAGTATTTT. The whole variable domain, filled in from reference TRBV13 and TRBJ2-3, reads AAGVIQSPRHLIKEKRETATLKCYPIPRHDTVYWYQQGPGQDPQFLISFYEKMQSDKGSIPDRFSAQQFSDYHSELNMSSLELGDSALYFCASSLVKGLAQDTQYFGPGTRLTVL.